These T cell receptor beta chains were read from a single sample in a study of cytomegalovirus exposure and HLA in healthy donors. Here immunoSEQ multiplex PCR was the method, and the copy in TCRdb shows in-frame clones only, minus some. The sample includes approximately 220,000 clones, less than 80% seen only once; the top ten take under 0.25%. Sequenced material: PBMCs. The receptor source for this set is a girl aged 2 to 9 in good health and CMV-seronegative. The CDR3 runs from the conserved cysteine through the conserved F or W. A D gene is named only where the DNA matches it firmly. Clone sizes are given selectively: once, few, many, or a class where the clone is expanded.

v_gene	j_gene	d_gene	abundance	CDR3aa	CDR3nt
TRBV4-2	TRBJ2-1	TRBD2	-	CASSQASGSYNEQFF	TGTGCCAGCAGCCAAGCTAGCGGCTCCTACAATGAGCAGTTCTTC
TRBV9	TRBJ2-5	-	-	CASSPRTGEETQYF	TGTGCCAGCAGCCCACGAACGGGGGAAGAGACCCAGTACTTC
TRBV5-1	TRBJ1-1	-	-	CASSLYDSLNTEAFF	TGCGCCAGCAGCTTGTATGACAGCCTAAACACTGAAGCTTTCTTT
TRBV7-6	TRBJ1-3	TRBD1	few	CASSLGVRGRAGNTIYF	TGTGCCAGCAGCTTAGGGGTCAGGGGGCGAGCAGGAAACACCATATATTTT
TRBV9	TRBJ2-3	TRBD2	-	CASRSGSAADTQYF	TGTGCCAGCAGGAGCGGGAGTGCGGCGGATACGCAGTATTTT
TRBV5-4	TRBJ1-6	-	-	CASSLAGDGSSYNSPLHF	TGTGCCAGCAGCTTGGCCGGGGACGGGAGCTCCTATAATTCACCCCTCCACTTT
TRBV5-4	TRBJ2-1	TRBD2	-	CASSPGLAGGSEQFF	TGTGCCAGCAGCCCGGGACTAGCGGGGGGGAGTGAGCAGTTCTTC
TRBV7-8	TRBJ2-7	-	-	CASTVSRVVRSYEQYF	TGTGCCAGCACCGTTTCCCGGGTAGTAAGGTCCTACGAGCAGTACTTC
TRBV6-5	TRBJ1-4	-	-	CASSYSSAHEKLFF	TGTGCCAGCAGTTACTCGAGCGCACACGAAAAACTGTTTTTT
TRBV4-1	TRBJ2-3	TRBD2	-	CASSPGGEGITDTQYF	TGCGCCAGCAGCCCGGGGGGGGAGGGAATCACAGATACGCAGTATTTT
TRBV6-6	TRBJ1-5	-	few	CASSYQKDQPQHF	TGTGCCAGCAGTTACCAGAAAGATCAGCCCCAGCATTTT
TRBV7-9	TRBJ2-2	-	-	CASSSTEGSGELFF	TGTGCCAGCAGCTCTACAGAGGGAAGTGGGGAGCTGTTTTTT
TRBV2	TRBJ2-7	TRBD2	-	CASSVTGRGYEQYF	TGTGCCAGCAGTGTTACCGGGAGGGGGTACGAGCAGTACTTC
TRBV19	TRBJ2-7	-	once	CASSLSSGASYEQYF	TGTGCCAGTAGTCTGAGTAGCGGAGCTTCCTACGAGCAGTACTTC
TRBV5-1	TRBJ2-7	-	-	CASSPEVTRFSPVAQYF	TGCGCCAGCAGCCCGGAAGTCACCCGCTTCTCCCCCGTAGCGCAGTACTTC